One and the same sample provided the 20 T cell receptor beta chains below, sequenced in a study of T-cell memory formation after mild COVID-19. Via MiXCR, TCRdb re-called the 5' RACE reads, giving one row per CDR3 protein. The data hold about 110,000 distinct CDR3 sequences, with about a sixth observed a single time. Input material: PBMCs or a T cell subset sorted from them (not recorded which). These receptor sequences come from an adult woman who had mild COVID-19 (a few samples of this study predate the infection). Cell type and time point are not known.

This clonotype came up a few times. The chain carries TRBV4-1 and TRBJ2-7; D uncertain. This CDR3 region has 12 residues. Between the trimmed V and J ends, which lost 0 bases and 6 bases, there was a span of 6 bases. Germline CDR1 reads MGHRA; CDR2 reads YSYEKL. The CDR3 region has the DNA TGCGCCAGCAGCCAAGATGGCGGCGAGCAGTACTTC. Translation gives CASSQDGGEQYF.

V usage is TRBV27 and J usage is TRBJ2-7, with TRBD2 as a possible D gene (6 bases). Germline CDR1 is MNHEY and CDR2 is SMNVEV (reference sequence). The CDR3 is 15 residues long. Trimming left V 3 bases short and J 5 bases short, with 17 bases between. CDR3 amino acids: CASSFVAGRGHEQYF. The CDR3 nucleotides read TGTGCCAGCAGTTTTGTTGCGGGGAGAGGACACGAGCAGTACTTC.

This clonotype was picked up many times. CDR3 nucleotide sequence: TGTGCCAGCAGTCCGCTTCGGGACAGCTCCTACGAGCAGTACTTC. This codes for CASSPLRDSSYEQYF. The chain joins TRBV12-3 or TRBV12-4 to TRBJ2-7; 7 bases line up with TRBD1. J lost 0 bases, V lost 5 bases, and 7 bases had no gene match. The CDR3 has 15 amino acids.

This clonotype came up a few times. The chain couples TRBV29-1 to TRBJ2-3; D remains ambiguous. The germline CDR1 and CDR2 sequences are SQVTM and ANQGSEA. The length of the CDR3 is 12 residues. V was pared by 7 bases and J by 3 bases, with 11 bases between. The CDR3: CSAPVQTDTQYF. The CDR3 DNA is TGCAGCGCCCCAGTTCAGACAGATACGCAGTATTTT.

This clonotype was observed a few times. This chain links TRBV5-1 with TRBJ2-3; no definite D call. V lost 1 base and J lost 2, with 8 bases in between. CDR1 is SGHRS and CDR2 is YFSETQ in the germline V gene. The CDR3 runs 14 residues. DNA for the CDR3: TGCGCCAGCAGCTTGAGTCGAAACACAGATACGCAGTATTTT. It is translated as CASSLSRNTDTQYF. Full variable domain (rest looked up from reference TRBV5-1 and TRBJ2-3): KAGVTQTPRYLIKTRGQQVTLSCSPISGHRSVSWYQQTPGQGLQFLFEYFSETQRNKGNFPGRFSGRQFSNSRSEMNVSTLELGDSALYLCASSLSRNTDTQYFGPGTRLTVL.

This sequence joins TRBV7-3 and TRBJ1-6; the match to TRBD1 covers 8 bases. The CDR3 length is 20 residues. Losses at the gene ends were 0 bases for V and 0 bases for J; bases not matched to a gene: 10. Germline loops: CDR1 SGHTA, CDR2 FQGTGA. The CDR3 region is CASSLTRQGTSFSYNSPLHF. In DNA form, the CDR3 reads TGTGCCAGCAGCTTAACAAGACAGGGGACCTCCTTCTCCTATAATTCACCCCTCCACTTT.

This clonotype has ten or more counts. The chain joins TRBV5-1 to TRBJ2-7; D could derive from TRBD1 or TRBD2 (5 bases each). Trimming removed 4 bases at V and 2 bases at J, with 13 bases between. There are 14 residues in the CDR3. Germline loops: CDR1 SGHRS, CDR2 YFSETQ. The CDR3 protein is CASSPRDGTYEQYF. The CDR3 nucleotides are TGCGCCAGCAGCCCCCGGGACGGAACCTACGAGCAGTACTTC.

This chain connects TRBV24-1 to TRBJ2-1; 9 positions match TRBD2. This CDR3 is built from 17 residues. The J segment lost 6 bases and the V segment lost 1 base, leaving 9 bases of the junction unmatched. CDR1 and CDR2 (germline): KGHDR, SFDVKD. CDR3 sequence reads: CATSDFFGGRASNEQFF. In DNA, the CDR3 is TGTGCCACCAGTGATTTTTTCGGCGGGAGGGCTAGCAATGAGCAGTTCTTC.

The gene calls are TRBV20-1 and TRBJ2-1; TRBD2 matches 7 bases. The CDR3 loop spans 15 amino acids. CDR1 and CDR2 from the germline V gene are DFQATT and SNEGSKA (reference sequence). V lost 6 bases and J lost 3; bases outside the gene matches: 11. The CDR3 spells CSAHDRDYFYNEQFF. The CDR3 DNA is TGCAGTGCACACGACCGGGACTATTTCTACAATGAGCAGTTCTTC.

The J gene is TRBJ2-1, the V gene TRBV29-1; 10 nucleotides line up with TRBD2. The germline CDR1 and CDR2 sequences are SQVTM and ANQGSEA. J was trimmed by 4 bases and V by 3 bases; bases with no gene match: 3. The CDR3 sequence is 14 residues long. The CDR3 bases are TGCAGCGTTGACGGGACTAGCGAATACAATGAGCAGTTCTTC. Amino acid sequence: CSVDGTSEYNEQFF.

This clonotype showed up just a few times. The CDR3 loop reads CASQHLTSGAKDTQYF. The CDR3 nucleotides are TGTGCCAGCCAACACCTTACGTCGGGGGCTAAGGATACGCAGTATTTT. The genes are TRBV6-5 and TRBJ2-3; TRBD1 or TRBD2 may be the D gene (6 bases each). Trimming cost V 8 bases and J 6 bases, with 24 bases left between them. The V gene's germline CDR1 is MNHEY and CDR2 SVGAGI. CDR3 length: 16 residues.

This clonotype was observed a few times. The chain joins TRBV5-6 to TRBJ2-3; no firm D call. The V and J ends lost 4 bases and 4 bases respectively, with 16 bases between them. Germline CDR1 SGHDT, CDR2 YYEEEE. The CDR3 runs 15 residues. The CDR3 DNA sequence: TGTGCCAGCAGCGATCTTGACTCGGCCCCAGATACGCAGTATTTT. This encodes CASSDLDSAPDTQYF.

The chain couples TRBV15 to TRBJ1-5; possible D gene TRBD1, 6 bases. The V end lost 1 base, the J end lost 0 bases, and 7 bases lay between the germline ends. Germline V gene data show CDR1 as LNHNV and CDR2 as YYDKDF (reference sequence). The CDR3 is 15 amino acids. CDR3 protein: CATSRGTASNQPQHF. In nucleotides, the CDR3 is TGTGCCACCAGCAGAGGGACAGCTAGCAATCAGCCCCAGCATTTT.

The V and J genes are TRBV12-3 or TRBV12-4 and TRBJ2-5, with 10 positions matching TRBD1. This CDR3 is built from 15 residues. Germline trimming cut 6 bases from V and 0 bases from J; bases unmatched to any gene: 4. In DNA, the CDR3 is TGTGCCAGCAGCCAGGACAGGGGGTACCAAGAGACCCAGTACTTC. Translating gives CASSQDRGYQETQYF.

The rearrangement uses TRBV5-1 and TRBJ1-1; tentative D call: TRBD1 (5 bases). Germline V CDR1 and CDR2: SGHRS, YFSETQ. The CDR3 totals 11 residues. V was cut by 4 bases and J by 7 bases, with 8 bases left in between. The CDR3 region has the DNA TGCGCCAGCAGCGGGGGTAGTGAAGCTTTCTTT. Its translation is CASSGGSEAFF.

This clonotype came up once. This sequence joins TRBV29-1 and TRBJ1-3; D may be TRBD1 (5 bases). The CDR3 totals 13 residues. In germline, CDR1 is SQVTM, CDR2 ANQGSEA. Between the trimmed V and J ends, which lost 7 bases and 0 bases, there was a span of 10 bases. The CDR3 region has the DNA TGCAGCGCCTGGGACGGCTCTGGAAACACCATATATTTT. This encodes CSAWDGSGNTIYF.

The chain links TRBV20-1 to TRBJ2-1; D assignment may be TRBD1 or TRBD2 (5 bases each). This CDR3 has 12 residues. V was shortened by 3 bases and J by 6 bases, with 9 bases between the two germline ends. Germline V lookup: CDR1 DFQATT, CDR2 SNEGSKA (reference sequence). The CDR3 is CSARGVFNEQFF. The CDR3 DNA reads TGCAGTGCTAGGGGGGTCTTCAATGAGCAGTTCTTC.

The CDR3 DNA is TGTGCCAGCAGAATTATCGGGGGACAGGGGTTTTCTGGAAACACCATATATTTT. Protein sequence: CASRIIGGQGFSGNTIYF. This chain connects TRBV6-5 to TRBJ1-3; TRBD1 matches at 10 bases. V was clipped by 6 bases and J by 1 base; unmatched bases: 12. The germline V gene has CDR1 MNHEY and CDR2 SVGAGI. The CDR3 covers 18 residues.

In DNA, the CDR3 is TGTGCCAGCGGGGAAACCTACGAGCAGTACTTC. As protein: CASGETYEQYF. The chain uses TRBV7-9 and TRBJ2-7; D call uncertain. Germline CDR1 and CDR2: SEHNR and FQNEAQ (reference sequence). The CDR3 consists of 11 residues. The germline V and J ends were trimmed by 8 bases and 2 bases, with 7 bases remaining between them.

In its sample, this clonotype was seen a few times. The V gene is TRBV9, the J gene TRBJ2-5; D is possibly TRBD1 or TRBD2 (5 bases each). The CDR3 loop spans 13 amino acids. Germline values: CDR1 SGDLS, CDR2 YYNGEE. V dropped 3 bases and J dropped 5 bases, with 11 bases sitting between them. Here the CDR3 DNA reads TGTGCCAGCAGCGGCTATTGGGGGGAGACCCAGTACTTC. Its protein is CASSGYWGETQYF.